This TCR beta chain was observed in a study of radiation and T cells in renal cell carcinoma. The germline gives CDR1 MGHDK, CDR2 SYGVNS. The CDR3 is 13 amino acids. Trimming took off 3 bases at V and 3 bases at J, with 7 bases between the two ends. Only in-frame clones appear in the TCRdb table, and some are missing; sequencing was by immunoSEQ multiplex PCR. The sample has over 120,000 clones; 80% to 90% are singletons. Time point of the sample: blood 4 weeks post-SBRT, at nephrectomy. Treatment specified: 15 Gy SBRT to primary tumor, nephrectomy 4 weeks later. The V and J genes are TRBV25-1 and TRBJ2-3; no clear D. This clonotype originated in a woman between 45 and 60 years old with renal cell carcinoma. The sample here was blood, taken from a patient whose treatment included radiotherapy and nephrectomy. CDR3 bases: TGTGCCAGCAGTGAGTACCCTACAGATACGCAGTATTTT. Residues: CASSEYPTDTQYF.